The source of this T cell receptor (beta chain) is a study of blood T cells in healthy people across ages. Findings of the study overall: Lack of knowledge of donor CMV status possibly confounded expanded clonotype changes.

With a J-beta primer mix and a sample-barcoded 5' primer, a second PCR ran 7 to 11 cycles. From the 5' RACE reads, TCRdb called clonotypes with MiXCR, one entry per CDR3 protein. The sample contains roughly 1,500,000 distinct CDR3 sequences, approximately 38% of which appear only once. This clonotype was found many times. Antigen specificity is unknown. Each donor had approximately 10 milliliters of peripheral blood drawn. Total RNA, at least 6 micrograms per sample, came from PBMCs. Source material: blood. The TCR was taken from a young woman in good health.

CDR3 DNA: TGTGCCAGCAGCGGGTCGTCGGCGTACAATGAGCAGTTCTTC. This translates into CASSGSSAYNEQFF. The rearrangement links TRBV9 to TRBJ2-1; D remains ambiguous. CDR1 and CDR2 from the germline V gene are SGDLS and YYNGEE. Trimming removed 3 bases from V and 4 bases from J, with 11 bases in between. The CDR3 runs 14 residues.